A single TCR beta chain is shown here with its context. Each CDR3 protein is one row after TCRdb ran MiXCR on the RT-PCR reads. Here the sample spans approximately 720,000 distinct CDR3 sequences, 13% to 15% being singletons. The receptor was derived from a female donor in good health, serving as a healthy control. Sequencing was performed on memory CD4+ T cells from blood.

The CDR3 nucleotides are TGCGCCAGCAGCTTTGACCAGATCTATAATTCACCCCTCCACTTT. Translating gives CASSFDQIYNSPLHF. This rearrangement joins TRBV5-1 to TRBJ1-6; no firm D call. CDR1 is SGHRS and CDR2 is YFSETQ in the germline V gene. The CDR3 consists of 15 residues. V gave up 2 bases and J gave up 3 bases, with 9 bases separating them.